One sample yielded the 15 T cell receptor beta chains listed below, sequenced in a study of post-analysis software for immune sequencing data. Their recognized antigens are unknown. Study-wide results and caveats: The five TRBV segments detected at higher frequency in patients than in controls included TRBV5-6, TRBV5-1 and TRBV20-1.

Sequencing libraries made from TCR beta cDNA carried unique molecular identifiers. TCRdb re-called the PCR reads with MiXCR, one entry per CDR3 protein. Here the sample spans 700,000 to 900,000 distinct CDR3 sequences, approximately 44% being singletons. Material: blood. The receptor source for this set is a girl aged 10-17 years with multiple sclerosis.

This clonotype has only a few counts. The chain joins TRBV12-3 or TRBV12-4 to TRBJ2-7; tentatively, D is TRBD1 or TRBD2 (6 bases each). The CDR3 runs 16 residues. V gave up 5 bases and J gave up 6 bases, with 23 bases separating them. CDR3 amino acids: CASSPAQERLGGEQYF. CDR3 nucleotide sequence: TGTGCCAGCAGTCCAGCACAGGAAAGACTAGGGGGCGAGCAGTACTTC.

CDR3 amino acids: CSACSTLAGDLETQYF. The DNA of the CDR3 is TGCAGTGCGTGCTCAACCTTAGCGGGAGATCTGGAGACCCAGTACTTC. The chain is built from TRBV20-1 and TRBJ2-5; 9 nucleotides match TRBD2. Germline V gives CDR1 DFQATT, CDR2 SNEGSKA (reference sequence). With 6 bases clipped from V and 5 bases from J, the junction kept 16 bases outside the gene matches. The CDR3 is made up of 16 amino acids.

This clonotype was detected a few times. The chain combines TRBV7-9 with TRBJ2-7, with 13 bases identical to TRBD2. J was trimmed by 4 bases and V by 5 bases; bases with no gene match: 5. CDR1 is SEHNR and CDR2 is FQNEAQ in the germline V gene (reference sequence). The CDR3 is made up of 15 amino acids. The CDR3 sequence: CASSILAGGPYEQYF. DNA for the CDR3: TGTGCCAGCAGCATACTAGCGGGAGGGCCTTACGAGCAGTACTTC.

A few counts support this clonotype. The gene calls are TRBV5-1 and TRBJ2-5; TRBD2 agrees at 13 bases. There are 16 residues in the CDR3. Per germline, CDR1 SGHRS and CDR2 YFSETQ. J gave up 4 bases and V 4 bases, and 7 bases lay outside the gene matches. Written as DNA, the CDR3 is TGCGCCAGCAGCGTACTAGCGGGAGGGCTGGGAGAGACCCAGTACTTC. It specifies CASSVLAGGLGETQYF.

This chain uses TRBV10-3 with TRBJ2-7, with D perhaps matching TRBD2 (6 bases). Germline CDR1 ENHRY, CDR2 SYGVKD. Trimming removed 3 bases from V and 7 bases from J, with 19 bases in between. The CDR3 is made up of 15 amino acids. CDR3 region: CAISEGGSSYNEQYF. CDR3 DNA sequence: TGTGCCATCAGTGAAGGAGGGAGCTCCTACAATGAGCAGTACTTC.

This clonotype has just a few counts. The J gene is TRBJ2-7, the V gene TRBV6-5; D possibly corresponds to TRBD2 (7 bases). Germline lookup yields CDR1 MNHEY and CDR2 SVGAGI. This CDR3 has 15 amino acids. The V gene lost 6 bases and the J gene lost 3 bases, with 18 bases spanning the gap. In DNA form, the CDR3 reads TGTGCCAGCAGGTCGGGGGGCGCAAGCCTCTACGAGCAGTACTTC. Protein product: CASRSGGASLYEQYF.

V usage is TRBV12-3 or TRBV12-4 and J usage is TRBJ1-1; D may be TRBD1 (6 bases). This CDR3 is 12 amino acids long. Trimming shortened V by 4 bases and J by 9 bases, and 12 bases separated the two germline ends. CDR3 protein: CASSSQGGQAFF. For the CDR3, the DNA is TGTGCCAGCAGTTCACAGGGAGGGCAAGCTTTCTTT.

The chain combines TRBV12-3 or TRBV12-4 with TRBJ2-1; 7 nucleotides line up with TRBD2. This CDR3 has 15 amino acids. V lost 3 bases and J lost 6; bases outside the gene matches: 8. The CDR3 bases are TGTGCCAGCAGTTTGGTAGCGGGTTATCTCAATGAGCAGTTCTTC. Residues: CASSLVAGYLNEQFF.

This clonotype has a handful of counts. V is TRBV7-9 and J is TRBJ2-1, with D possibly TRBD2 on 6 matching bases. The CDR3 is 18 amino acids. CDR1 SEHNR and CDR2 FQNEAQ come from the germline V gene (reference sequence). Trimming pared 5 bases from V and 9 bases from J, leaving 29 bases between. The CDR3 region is CASSPRPSDNPLRGEQFF. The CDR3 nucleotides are TGTGCCAGCAGCCCCCGGCCTAGCGATAATCCGCTAAGGGGTGAGCAGTTCTTC.

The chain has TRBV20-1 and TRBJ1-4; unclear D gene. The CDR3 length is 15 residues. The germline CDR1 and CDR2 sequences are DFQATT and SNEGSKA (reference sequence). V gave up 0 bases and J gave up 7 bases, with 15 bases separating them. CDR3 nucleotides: TGCAGTGCTAGAGATCAGAGGGTTCATGCTGAAAAACTGTTTTTT. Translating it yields CSARDQRVHAEKLFF.

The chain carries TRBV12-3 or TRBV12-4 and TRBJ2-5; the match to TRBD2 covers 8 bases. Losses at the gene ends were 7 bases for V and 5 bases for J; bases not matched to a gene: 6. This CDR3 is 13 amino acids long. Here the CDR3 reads CASTGGARETQYF. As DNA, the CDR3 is TGTGCCAGCACCGGGGGGGCGCGGGAGACCCAGTACTTC.

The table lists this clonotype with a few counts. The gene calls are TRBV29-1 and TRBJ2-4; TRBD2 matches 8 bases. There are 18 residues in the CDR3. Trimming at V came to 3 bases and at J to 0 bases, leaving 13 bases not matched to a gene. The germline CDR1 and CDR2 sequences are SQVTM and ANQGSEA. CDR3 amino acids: CSVDLGLVAGGAKNIQYF. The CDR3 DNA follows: TGCAGCGTTGATCTGGGCCTCGTGGCGGGAGGAGCCAAAAACATTCAGTACTTC.

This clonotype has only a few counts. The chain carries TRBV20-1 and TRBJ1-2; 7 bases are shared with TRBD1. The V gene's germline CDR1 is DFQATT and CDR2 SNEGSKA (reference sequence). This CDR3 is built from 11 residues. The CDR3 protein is CTPRADRSYTF. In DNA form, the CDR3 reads TGCACCCCCAGGGCGGACAGGAGCTACACCTTC.

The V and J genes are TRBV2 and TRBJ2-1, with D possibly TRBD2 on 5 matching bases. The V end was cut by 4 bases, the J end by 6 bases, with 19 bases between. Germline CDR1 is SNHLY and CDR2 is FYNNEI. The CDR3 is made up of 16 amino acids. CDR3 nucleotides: TGTGCCAGCAGTGTCGAGCGGCCCGTGGCCTCCAATGAGCAGTTCTTC. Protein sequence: CASSVERPVASNEQFF.

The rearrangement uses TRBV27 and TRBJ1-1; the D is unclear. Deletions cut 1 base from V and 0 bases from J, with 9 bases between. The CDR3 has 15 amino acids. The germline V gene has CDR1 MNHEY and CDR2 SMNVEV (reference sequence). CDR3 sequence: CASSLYGGLNTEAFF. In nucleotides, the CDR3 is TGTGCCAGCAGTTTATACGGCGGATTGAACACTGAAGCTTTCTTT.